This T cell receptor beta chain is drawn from a study of post-analysis software for immune sequencing data. In the study overall: Several disease courses (relapsing-remitting, secondary progressive and progressive-relapsing) of multiple sclerosis were included.

Study-level findings and limits: Clustering by F measure revealed strong co-clustering among samples prepared together in one batch.

In this sample, this clonotype turned up once. Its antigen is not known. The TCR beta cDNA libraries contained unique molecular identifiers. It was from roughly 1.1 to 9.2 million T cells that approximately 500,000 cDNA molecules came. TCRdb re-derived calls from the PCR reads in MiXCR, one entry per CDR3 protein. Here the sample spans more than 450,000 distinct CDR3 sequences, around 47% being singletons. The TCR was taken from a girl between 10 and 17 years old with multiple sclerosis. The sequencing input was blood.

Here the CDR3 reads CASSVGVSPSSYEQYF. In DNA, the CDR3 is TGTGCCAGCAGCGTAGGGGTCAGCCCGAGCTCCTACGAGCAGTACTTC. This chain joins TRBV9 and TRBJ2-7, with D unclear. Looked up from germline, CDR1 is SGDLS and CDR2 is YYNGEE. V was trimmed by 0 bases and J by 0 bases, leaving 13 bases between them. The CDR3 totals 16 residues.